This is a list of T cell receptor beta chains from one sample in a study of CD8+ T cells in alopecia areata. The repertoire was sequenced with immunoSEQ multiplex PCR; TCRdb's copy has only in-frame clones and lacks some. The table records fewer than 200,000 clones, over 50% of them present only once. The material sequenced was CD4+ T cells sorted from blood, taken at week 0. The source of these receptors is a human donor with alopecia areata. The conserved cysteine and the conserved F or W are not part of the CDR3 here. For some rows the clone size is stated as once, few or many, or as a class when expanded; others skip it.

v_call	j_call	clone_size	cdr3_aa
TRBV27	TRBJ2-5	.	ASSPTFLGGSVETQY
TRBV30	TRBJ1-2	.	AWSRTATNYGYT
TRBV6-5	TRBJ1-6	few	ASSYRGPPLH
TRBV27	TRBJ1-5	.	ASRWASGGNQPQH
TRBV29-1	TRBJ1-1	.	TIGEVITEAF
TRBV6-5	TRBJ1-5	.	ASSRVIQPQH
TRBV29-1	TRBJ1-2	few	SGETENYGYT
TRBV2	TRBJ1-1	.	ASKNPGKNTEAF
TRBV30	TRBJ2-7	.	AWSVMRGRGDIKPYEQY
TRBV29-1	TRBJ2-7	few	SVRQSSYEQY
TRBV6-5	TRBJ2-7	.	ASSAPGGGYEQY
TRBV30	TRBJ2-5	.	AWQDVETQY
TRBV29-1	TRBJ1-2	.	SVTELTRGGYT
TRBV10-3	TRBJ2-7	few	AISGQGGSYEQY
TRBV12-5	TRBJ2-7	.	ASGLMWGTEQY
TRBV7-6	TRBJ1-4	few	ASSLATGQGDEKLF
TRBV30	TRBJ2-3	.	AWSVRGLRGTDTQY
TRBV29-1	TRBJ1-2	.	SVADAQRGYT
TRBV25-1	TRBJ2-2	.	AHGTEGVGELF
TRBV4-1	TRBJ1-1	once	ASSQVQDPVVAF
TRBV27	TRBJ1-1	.	AIPEFWTEAF
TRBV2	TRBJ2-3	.	ASSDRSGSTDTQY
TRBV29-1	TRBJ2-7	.	SIGTGGYEQY
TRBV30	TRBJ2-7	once	AWSVGPPRGRNEQY
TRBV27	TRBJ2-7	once	ASSQRGIRYEQY
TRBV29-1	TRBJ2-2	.	SVQKDSNTGELF
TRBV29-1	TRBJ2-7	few	SAHNDRGDYEQY
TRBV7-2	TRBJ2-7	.	ASSLVGGIDEQY
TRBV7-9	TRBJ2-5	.	ASSGETQY
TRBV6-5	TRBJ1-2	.	ASSQTETKRGYT
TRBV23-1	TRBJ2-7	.	ASSLLDRGPGEQY
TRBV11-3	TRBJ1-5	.	ASSLSKDQPQH
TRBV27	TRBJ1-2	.	ASSLPGGKGYT
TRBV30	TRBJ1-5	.	AWSVAPGPVRNQPQH
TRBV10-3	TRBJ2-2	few	AIRVQGATGELF
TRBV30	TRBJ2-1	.	AWSVLVEQF
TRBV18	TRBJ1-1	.	ASSPPVRAAGTEAF
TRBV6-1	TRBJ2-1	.	ASSEVLGAYNEQF
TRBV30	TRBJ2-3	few	ATTSWDTQY
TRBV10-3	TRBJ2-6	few	AISEGQSSGANVLT
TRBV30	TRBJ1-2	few	AWKKWQGDGYT
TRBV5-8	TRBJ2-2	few	ASSRDGGHTGELF
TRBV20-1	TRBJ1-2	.	SAPNYGYT
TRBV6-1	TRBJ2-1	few	ASSETPQGNEQF
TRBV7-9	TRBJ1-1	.	ASTRGGGTEAF
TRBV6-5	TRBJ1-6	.	ASSYGTVSPLH
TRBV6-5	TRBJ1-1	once	ASSYSHGGTEAF
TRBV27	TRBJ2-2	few	ASSFAGGLNTGELF
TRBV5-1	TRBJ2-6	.	ASSLQGAGANVLT
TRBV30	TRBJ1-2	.	AWSVTGRGYT
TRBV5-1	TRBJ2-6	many	ASSLVQVSGANVLT
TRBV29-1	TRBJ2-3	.	SVTQTSGASTDTQY
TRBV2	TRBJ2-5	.	ASRPDQREY
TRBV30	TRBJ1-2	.	AWSVGRQDRLNYGYT
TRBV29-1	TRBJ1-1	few	SVVALRGREAF